These T cell receptor beta chains were read from a single sample in a study of CD8 T cells in Susac syndrome. TCRdb passed the immunoSEQ multiplex PCR reads through MiXCR, listing each CDR3 protein once. Among tens of thousands of distinct CDR3 sequences listed, 93% were seen once. Sequencing input: CD4+ T cells from PBMCs. The receptor source for this set is a human donor with Susac syndrome. The CDR3 runs from the conserved cysteine through the conserved F or W. A D gene is named only where the DNA matches it firmly. A row's size may be missing; if present it is once, few, many or a size class.

V	D	size	J	CDR3	DNA
TRBV19	.	.	TRBJ2-5	CASSIRRRETQYF	TGTGCCAGTAGTATTCGTCGAAGGGAGACCCAGTACTTC
TRBV28	TRBD1	.	TRBJ1-2	CATDRGIDYGYTF	TGTGCCACCGACAGGGGTATTGACTATGGCTACACCTTC
TRBV2	TRBD1	.	TRBJ2-5	CASRRGQTQETQYF	TGTGCCAGCAGGAGGGGACAGACCCAAGAGACCCAGTACTTC
TRBV5-6	.	.	TRBJ2-7	CASSSGSPYEQYF	TGTGCCAGCAGCTCCGGGTCCCCCTACGAGCAGTACTTC
TRBV7-2	.	.	TRBJ1-4	CASSLTFRGARNGEKLFF	TGTGCCAGCAGCTTAACCTTCAGGGGTGCGAGGAATGGTGAAAAACTGTTTTTT
TRBV20-1	.	.	TRBJ1-6	CTTETGADNSPLHF	TGCACCACAGAGACCGGGGCTGATAATTCACCCCTCCACTTT
TRBV7-2	TRBD1	.	TRBJ1-2	CASTQQQGQNGYTF	TGTGCCAGCACCCAACAACAGGGGCAGAATGGCTACACCTTC
TRBV6-1	TRBD1	once	TRBJ2-5	CASSRGEGGMVGTQYF	TGTGCCAGCAGTCGTGGGGAAGGGGGCATGGTGGGGACCCAGTACTTC
TRBV6-2/TRBV6-3	.	.	TRBJ2-7	CASSWGRGSYEQYF	TGTGCCAGCAGTTGGGGGCGGGGGTCCTACGAGCAGTACTTC
TRBV6-6	TRBD1	.	TRBJ2-2	CASSYRGQTGELFF	TGTGCCAGCAGTTACAGGGGACAGACCGGGGAGCTGTTTTTT
TRBV4-2	.	.	TRBJ1-4	CASSPGTSNEKLFF	TGTGCCAGCAGCCCCGGGACCTCAAATGAAAAACTGTTTTTT
TRBV7-2	.	.	TRBJ2-7	CASSLAAGISYEQYF	TGTGCCAGCAGCTTAGCGGCAGGGATCTCCTACGAGCAGTACTTC
TRBV7-9	.	.	TRBJ1-1	CASRPGQGNTEAFF	TGTGCCAGCCGGCCGGGACAAGGGAACACTGAAGCTTTCTTT